These 28 T cell receptor beta chains share one sample of origin, sequenced in a study of blood T cell repertoires in COVID-19. Using immunoSEQ multiplex PCR, the repertoire was profiled, and TCRdb retains in-frame clones only, with some absent. The table records about 190,000 clones, about 88% of them present only once. Input material: peripheral blood. The receptors here all came from a man aged 18 to 30 with active or convalescent COVID-19.

The CDR3 protein is CASRYEPEQYF. The CDR3 DNA reads TGTGCCAGCAGGTATGAGCCCGAGCAGTACTTC. This chain connects TRBV2 to TRBJ2-7; no clear D. The V and J ends lost 6 bases and 6 bases respectively, with 9 bases between them. CDR3 length equals 11 residues. Germline CDR1 reads SNHLY; CDR2 reads FYNNEI.

Ten or more counts support this clone. The gene calls are TRBV30 and TRBJ2-3, with a tentative D call TRBD2 (5 bases). The CDR3 is 13 amino acids. CDR1 and CDR2 (germline): GTSNPN, SVGIG (reference sequence). V was clipped by 0 bases and J by 3 bases, with 7 bases between them. The CDR3 bases are TGTGCCTGGAGTGTAGAGGGAACAGATACGCAGTATTTT. It codes for CAWSVEGTDTQYF.

The chain carries TRBV4-3 and TRBJ2-1; 8 positions agree with TRBD2. Germline V gives CDR1 LGHNA, CDR2 YSLEER. There are 16 residues in the CDR3. The V and J ends lost 5 bases and 1 base, in that order; junction bases with no gene match: 7. The CDR3 DNA follows: TGCGCCAGCAGCTCCGATAGCGGGACGTCCTACAATGAGCAGTTCTTC. As protein: CASSSDSGTSYNEQFF.

CDR3 DNA: TGTGCCAGCAGCCGGGATCTCACCTACGAGCAGTACTTC. Translated, it gives CASSRDLTYEQYF. The rearrangement uses TRBV6-5 and TRBJ2-7, with D tentatively TRBD2 (5 bases). The CDR3 is 13 amino acids. The germline V gene encodes CDR1 MNHEY and CDR2 SVGAGI. Trimming stripped 6 bases from V and 2 bases from J, with 11 bases between.

The chain's CDR3 is CASSLGTPNEQFF. As DNA, the CDR3 is TGTGCCAGCAGCCTTGGGACTCCTAATGAGCAGTTCTTC. The chain employs TRBV6-2 or TRBV6-3 and TRBJ2-1; tentatively, D is TRBD2 (6 bases). Germline-derived CDR1 and CDR2 are MNHEY and SVGEGT. There are 13 residues in the CDR3. Trimming removed 6 bases from V and 7 bases from J, with 13 bases in between.

The rearrangement links TRBV3-1 (or the pseudogene TRBV3-2) to TRBJ2-3, with unresolved D. Germline V gene data show CDR1 as LGHDT and CDR2 as YNNKEL (reference sequence). V shed 8 bases and J shed 3 bases, with 12 bases lying between them. The CDR3 is 13 amino acids. The CDR3 sequence is CASATRSTDTQYF. CDR3 nucleotides: TGTGCCAGCGCTACCCGCTCGACAGATACGCAGTATTTT.

The J gene is TRBJ1-5, the V gene TRBV19, with 9 bases matching TRBD1. Germline assignment: CDR1 LNHDA and CDR2 SQIVND (reference sequence). The length of the CDR3 is 15 residues. V lost 6 bases and J lost 0; bases outside the gene matches: 3. The CDR3 region is CASSSDRGSNQPQHF. In nucleotides, the CDR3 is TGTGCCAGTAGCTCGGACAGGGGTAGCAATCAGCCCCAGCATTTT.

The chain is built from TRBV10-1 and TRBJ2-1; D is undetermined. Germline assignment: CDR1 WNHNN and CDR2 SYGVQD (reference sequence). V was trimmed by 2 bases and J by 4 bases, leaving 9 bases between them. The length of the CDR3 is 14 residues. CDR3 DNA: TGCGCCAGCAGTGAGGACAACGAATACAATGAGCAGTTCTTC. This gives the protein CASSEDNEYNEQFF.

This chain joins TRBV4-3 and TRBJ1-2; 7 nucleotides align to TRBD1. The CDR3 spans 16 residues. Losses at the gene ends were 1 base for V and 6 bases for J; bases not matched to a gene: 11. The V gene's germline CDR1 is LGHNA and CDR2 YSLEER. CDR3 loop: CASSQVVWSTGDGYTF. CDR3 coding DNA: TGCGCCAGCAGCCAAGTGGTCTGGAGTACAGGGGATGGCTACACCTTC.

This clone was picked up one time. The rearrangement links TRBV5-1 to TRBJ2-7; 7 nucleotides align to TRBD1. The trim removed 9 bases at V and 7 bases at J, leaving 16 bases unmatched. The CDR3 covers 14 residues. From germline, CDR1 is SGHRS and CDR2 YFSETQ. The CDR3: CATKTQTGPGEQYF. The CDR3 bases are TGCGCCACCAAGACCCAGACAGGGCCAGGGGAGCAGTACTTC.

The chain links TRBV4-3 to TRBJ2-1; possible D gene TRBD1, 6 bases. There are 13 residues in the CDR3. Trimming left V 2 bases short and J 9 bases short, with 11 bases between. Germline V CDR1 and CDR2: LGHNA, YSLEER. CDR3 protein: CASSQNRASEQFF. Here the CDR3 DNA reads TGCGCCAGCAGCCAAAACAGGGCTTCTGAGCAGTTCTTC.

The count of this clone is one. The CDR3 DNA sequence: TGTGCCAGCAGCTTAGAGGCAGGGCCAAACTATGGCTACACCTTC. As protein: CASSLEAGPNYGYTF. This sequence joins TRBV7-2 and TRBJ1-2, with D perhaps TRBD1 (5 bases). Germline V lookup: CDR1 SGHTA, CDR2 FQGNSA. The V end lost 1 base, the J end lost 2 bases, and 11 bases lay between the germline ends. The CDR3 runs 15 residues.

V is TRBV29-1 and J is TRBJ2-5, with 7 bases lining up with TRBD1. After removal of 1 base from V and 4 bases from J, the junction contained 6 bases not matched to a gene. Germline values: CDR1 SQVTM, CDR2 ANQGSEA. The CDR3 sequence is 14 residues long. CDR3 coding DNA: TGCAGCGTTGAAGTAGGACAGGCCGGAGAGACCCAGTACTTC. Translating gives CSVEVGQAGETQYF.

The chain uses TRBV7-2 and TRBJ2-5; D not resolved. The CDR3 extends over 14 amino acids. V was pared by 0 bases and J by 4 bases, with 9 bases between. The V gene's germline CDR1 is SGHTA and CDR2 FQGNSA. CDR3 sequence reads: CASSLANRGETQYF. The DNA of the CDR3 is TGTGCCAGCAGCTTAGCTAATCGCGGAGAGACCCAGTACTTC. Drawing the rest from reference TRBV7-2 and TRBJ2-5, the complete variable domain is GAGVSQSPSNKVTEKGKDVELRCDPISGHTALYWYRQSLGQGLEFLIYFQGNSAPDKSGLPSDRFSAERTGGSVSTLTIQRTQQEDSAVYLCASSLANRGETQYFGPGTRLLVL.

The CDR3 here is CASSIAASGETQYF. CDR3 nucleotides: TGTGCCAGTAGTATAGCGGCTAGCGGGGAGACCCAGTACTTC. The rearrangement links TRBV19 to TRBJ2-5; 8 bases align to TRBD2. V was clipped by 1 base and J by 5 bases; unmatched bases: 3. The germline CDR1 and CDR2 sequences are LNHDA and SQIVND (reference sequence). There are 14 residues in the CDR3.

The rearrangement uses TRBV18 and TRBJ1-1, with a weak D call TRBD1 (5 bases). The germline CDR1 and CDR2 sequences are KGHSH and LQKENI. The CDR3 length is 14 residues. Trimming left V 4 bases short and J 2 bases short, with 11 bases between. This CDR3 reads CASSQGQLNTEAFF. The CDR3 bases are TGTGCCAGCTCACAGGGGCAACTAAACACTGAAGCTTTCTTT. Complete variable domain (other parts from reference TRBV18 and TRBJ1-1): NAGVMQNPRHLVRRRGQEARLRCSPMKGHSHVYWYRQLPEEGLKFMVYLQKENIIDESGMPKERFSAEFPKEGPSILRIQQVVRGDSAAYFCASSQGQLNTEAFFGQGTRLTVV.

This chain uses TRBV10-3 with TRBJ2-3; 7 bases fit TRBD1. The CDR3 is made up of 14 amino acids. The V and J ends lost 10 bases and 1 base, in that order; junction bases with no gene match: 8. Germline-derived CDR1 and CDR2 are ENHRY and SYGVKD. The CDR3 here is CATSDRLGTDTQYF. The CDR3 region has the DNA TGTGCCACCTCGGACAGGCTAGGCACAGATACGCAGTATTTT.

The rearrangement uses TRBV7-9 and TRBJ1-6; D is uncertain. Per germline, CDR1 SEHNR and CDR2 FQNEAQ (reference sequence). The CDR3 sequence is 16 residues long. V was clipped by 5 bases and J by 4 bases, with 15 bases between them. The CDR3 DNA follows: TGTGCCAGCAGCCCCGGACCCACGGGGTATAATTCACCCCTCCACTTT. This translates into CASSPGPTGYNSPLHF.

The genes are TRBV6-1 and TRBJ1-6; the D is unclear. The CDR3 loop spans 13 amino acids. Germline CDR1 is MNHNS and CDR2 is SASEGT. V gave up 2 bases and J gave up 7 bases, with 6 bases separating them. The CDR3 here is CASSEIRNSPLHF. The CDR3 coding sequence is TGTGCCAGCAGTGAAATACGGAATTCACCCCTCCACTTT.

This clone was seen a single time. V is TRBV27 and J is TRBJ1-5, with a weak D call TRBD1 (6 bases). Germline lookup yields CDR1 MNHEY and CDR2 SMNVEV (reference sequence). The CDR3 contains 14 residues. Trimming removed 5 bases from V and 5 bases from J, with 13 bases in between. The CDR3 reads CASSVQGLYQPQHF. For the CDR3, the DNA is TGTGCCAGCAGTGTACAGGGATTATATCAGCCCCAGCATTTT.

The chain recombines TRBV19 with TRBJ2-1; TRBD2 agrees at 9 bases. Germline values: CDR1 LNHDA, CDR2 SQIVND (reference sequence). This CDR3 comprises 15 residues. The trim removed 5 bases at V and 3 bases at J, leaving 5 bases unmatched. The CDR3 loop is CASSLTSGIYNEQFF. CDR3 nucleotides: TGTGCCAGTAGTTTGACTAGCGGCATCTACAATGAGCAGTTCTTC.

The rearrangement links TRBV27 to TRBJ1-1; D unresolved. The germline CDR1 and CDR2 sequences are MNHEY and SMNVEV (reference sequence). The CDR3 runs to 14 residues. V lost 5 bases and J lost 3, with 13 bases in between. The CDR3 reads CASSRLLRDTEAFF. CDR3 DNA sequence: TGTGCCAGCAGTCGGCTCCTGAGGGACACTGAAGCTTTCTTT.

This rearrangement joins TRBV27 to TRBJ1-3, with D tentatively TRBD1 (5 bases). The V end was cut by 2 bases, the J end by 4 bases, with 15 bases between. The V gene's germline CDR1 is MNHEY and CDR2 SMNVEV (reference sequence). This CDR3 is 16 amino acids long. CDR3 residues: CASSLKGDSLGNTIYF. The CDR3 DNA is TGTGCCAGCAGTTTAAAAGGGGATTCATTGGGAAACACCATATATTTT.

The chain couples TRBV4-1 to TRBJ2-2; 8 bases line up with TRBD2. The CDR3 is 16 amino acids. Trimming took 2 bases from V and 4 from J; bases not matched to a gene: 6. Per germline, CDR1 MGHRA and CDR2 YSYEKL. The CDR3 DNA reads TGCGCCAGCAGCCAATCAGCGGGAGTGATCACCGGGGAGCTGTTTTTT. It translates to CASSQSAGVITGELFF.

The chain combines TRBV5-1 with TRBJ1-3; 10 nucleotides match TRBD1. This CDR3 is built from 18 residues. Trimming took 3 bases from V and 4 from J; bases not matched to a gene: 13. Germline V gene data show CDR1 as SGHRS and CDR2 as YFSETQ. For the CDR3, the DNA is TGCGCCAGCAGCTCGAGTCCCGGGACAGGGGCGGTAGGAAACACCATATATTTT. Its protein product is CASSSSPGTGAVGNTIYF. The full variable domain, rest sourced from reference TRBV5-1 and TRBJ1-3, is KAGVTQTPRYLIKTRGQQVTLSCSPISGHRSVSWYQQTPGQGLQFLFEYFSETQRNKGNFPGRFSGRQFSNSRSEMNVSTLELGDSALYLCASSSSPGTGAVGNTIYFGEGSWLTVV.

This chain links TRBV9 with TRBJ1-4, with 7 bases matching TRBD1. From germline, CDR1 is SGDLS and CDR2 YYNGEE. The trim removed 2 bases at V and 8 bases at J, leaving 6 bases unmatched. The CDR3 spans 14 residues. CDR3 nucleotides: TGTGCCAGCAGCGTCTCTCAGGGGGAGGAAAAACTGTTTTTT. It specifies CASSVSQGEEKLFF.

The chain combines TRBV27 with TRBJ2-7; TRBD1 agrees at 8 bases. The CDR3 is 15 residues long. Germline-derived CDR1 and CDR2 are MNHEY and SMNVEV (reference sequence). V was pared by 5 bases and J by 2 bases, with 8 bases of the junction left unmatched. The DNA for the CDR3 is TGTGCCAGCAGTACCCGGACAGGGAATACCTACGAGCAGTACTTC. It encodes CASSTRTGNTYEQYF.

J is TRBJ1-3 and V is TRBV7-2; 8 bases map to TRBD1. The CDR3 is made up of 15 amino acids. The V gene's germline CDR1 is SGHTA and CDR2 FQGNSA. After removal of 3 bases from V and 3 bases from J, the junction contained 4 bases not matched to a gene. The CDR3 sequence: CASSFQGARGNTIYF. CDR3 bases: TGTGCCAGCAGCTTCCAGGGGGCACGTGGAAACACCATATATTTT.